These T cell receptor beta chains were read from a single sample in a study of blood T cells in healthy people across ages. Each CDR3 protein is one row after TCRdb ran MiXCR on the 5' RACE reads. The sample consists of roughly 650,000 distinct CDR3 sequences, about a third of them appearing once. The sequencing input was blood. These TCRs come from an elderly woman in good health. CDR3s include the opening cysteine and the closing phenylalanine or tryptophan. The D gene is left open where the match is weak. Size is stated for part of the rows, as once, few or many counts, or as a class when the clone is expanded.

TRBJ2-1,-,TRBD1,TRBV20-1,CSAIRGNEQFF,TGCAGTGCTATCAGGGGGAATGAGCAGTTCTTC
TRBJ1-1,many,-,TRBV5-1,CASSLPGNTEAFF,TGCGCCAGCAGCTTGCCGGGGAACACTGAAGCTTTCTTT
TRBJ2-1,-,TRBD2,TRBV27,CASSSGLAGKNEQFF,TGTGCCAGCAGTTCGGGACTAGCGGGCAAGAATGAGCAGTTCTTC
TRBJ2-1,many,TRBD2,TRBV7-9,CASSLGSGGPANEQFF,TGTGCCAGCAGCTTGGGTAGCGGGGGCCCGGCAAATGAGCAGTTCTTC
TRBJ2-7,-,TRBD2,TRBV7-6,CASSLGTTREQYF,TGTGCCAGCAGCCTAGGGACTACCCGAGAGCAGTACTTC
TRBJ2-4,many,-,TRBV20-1,CSAPTKPGAKNIQYF,TGCAGTGCTCCGACAAAGCCGGGGGCCAAAAACATTCAGTACTTC
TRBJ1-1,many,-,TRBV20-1,CSARAGAGTEAFF,TGCAGTGCTAGAGCAGGGGCGGGCACTGAAGCTTTCTTT
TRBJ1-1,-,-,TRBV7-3,CASSPLRTAEHPEAFF,TGTGCCAGCAGCCCGCTTAGGACGGCCGAACACCCTGAAGCTTTCTTT
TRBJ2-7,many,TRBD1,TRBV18,CASSPRTGDEQYF,TGTGCCAGCTCCCCCCGGACAGGGGACGAGCAGTACTTC
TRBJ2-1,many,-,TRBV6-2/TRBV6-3,CASSYSRGDPNNEQFF,TGTGCCAGCAGTTACTCAAGGGGGGATCCCAACAATGAGCAGTTCTTC
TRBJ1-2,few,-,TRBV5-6,CASSPVGGYGYTF,TGTGCCAGCAGCCCCGTGGGCGGTTATGGCTACACCTTC
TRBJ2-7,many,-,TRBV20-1,CSAGGIALSSEQYF,TGCAGTGCTGGAGGGATCGCTCTTTCGAGCGAGCAGTACTTC
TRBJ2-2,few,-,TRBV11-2,CASSPDSTNTGELFF,TGTGCCAGCAGTCCAGACAGCACGAACACCGGGGAGCTGTTTTTT
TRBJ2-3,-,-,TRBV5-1,CASSSIGDSTDTQYF,TGCGCCAGCAGCTCGATAGGGGATTCCACAGATACGCAGTATTTT
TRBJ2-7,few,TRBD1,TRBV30,CAREGGSLHEQYF,TGTGCCCGGGAAGGGGGCAGTCTACACGAGCAGTACTTC
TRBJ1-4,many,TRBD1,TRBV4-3,CASSQLDRGREKLFF,TGCGCCAGCAGCCAGCTTGACAGGGGAAGGGAAAAACTGTTTTTT
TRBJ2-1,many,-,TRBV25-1,CASSPTAAGVIYNEQFF,TGTGCCAGCTCCCCAACGGCAGCAGGGGTAATTTACAATGAGCAGTTCTTC
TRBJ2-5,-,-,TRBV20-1,CRASDLQETQYF,TGCAGGGCTAGTGACCTCCAAGAGACCCAGTACTTC
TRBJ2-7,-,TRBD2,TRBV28,CVSSLASGGTLAYEQYF,TGTGTCAGCAGTTTAGCCAGCGGGGGGACCTTGGCCTACGAGCAGTACTTC
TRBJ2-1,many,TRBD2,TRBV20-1,CSALKAGGYEQFF,TGCAGTGCCCTTAAAGCGGGGGGGTATGAGCAGTTCTTC
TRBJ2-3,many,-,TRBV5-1,CASSLDTTDTQYF,TGCGCCAGCAGCTTGGACACCACAGATACGCAGTATTTT
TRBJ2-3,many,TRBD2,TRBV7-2,CASSLSSGTSGGPGDTQYF,TGTGCCAGCAGCTTGAGTAGTGGGACTAGCGGGGGTCCGGGAGATACGCAGTATTTT
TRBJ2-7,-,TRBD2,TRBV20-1,CSAKPGLAGDGGYF,TGCAGTGCGAAACCGGGACTAGCGGGCGATGGGGGGTACTTC
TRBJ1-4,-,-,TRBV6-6,CASSYGGLGEKLFF,TGTGCCAGCAGTTACGGGGGATTGGGTGAAAAACTGTTTTTT
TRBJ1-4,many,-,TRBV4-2,CASSPPGRGDEKLFF,TGTGCCAGCAGCCCCCCGGGCAGGGGAGATGAAAAACTGTTTTTT
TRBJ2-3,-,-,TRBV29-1,CSVEKTGAGFTDTQYF,TGCAGCGTTGAAAAAACGGGGGCAGGGTTCACAGATACGCAGTATTTT
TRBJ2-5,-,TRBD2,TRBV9,CASSVGSGSMIETQYF,TGTGCCAGCAGCGTAGGCAGCGGGAGTATGATAGAGACCCAGTACTTC
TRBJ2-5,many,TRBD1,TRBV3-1,CASSPGTGKETQYF,TGTGCCAGCAGCCCTGGGACAGGGAAAGAGACCCAGTACTTC
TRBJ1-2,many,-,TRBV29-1,CSVASVNYGYTF,TGCAGCGTCGCCTCCGTTAACTATGGCTACACCTTC
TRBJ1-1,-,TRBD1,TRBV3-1,CASSQEGTGNRGAFF,TGTGCCAGCAGCCAAGAAGGGACAGGGAATCGGGGAGCTTTCTTT
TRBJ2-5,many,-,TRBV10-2,CASGLHQETQYF,TGCGCCAGTGGGCTTCACCAAGAGACCCAGTACTTC
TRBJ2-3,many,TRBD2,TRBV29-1,CSVEGTAGGPPSPDTQYF,TGCAGCGTTGAAGGAACAGCGGGGGGGCCGCCGTCGCCAGATACGCAGTATTTT
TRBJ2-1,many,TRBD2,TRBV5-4,CASSLKRGRYNEQFF,TGTGCCAGCAGCTTGAAGCGGGGCCGATACAATGAGCAGTTCTTC